This is a list of T cell receptor beta chains from one sample in a study of cytomegalovirus exposure and HLA in healthy donors. TCRdb's table, derived via immunoSEQ multiplex PCR, lists solely in-frame clones and lacks some. The sample includes tens of thousands of clones, about two thirds of them seen just once. The sequencing input was PBMCs. These TCRs come from a human donor in good health. CDR3s include the opening cysteine and the closing phenylalanine or tryptophan. A D gene is named only where the DNA matches it firmly. Where a row states a size, it is once, few, many or the class of an expanded clone; other rows omit it.

CDR3,DNA,size,J,V,length,D
CASSLADISTDTQYF,TGTGCCAGCAGCTTAGCCGACATTAGCACAGATACGCAGTATTTT,-,TRBJ2-3,TRBV7-2,15,-
CAISDGSSGDTQYF,TGTGCCATCAGTGACGGATCGAGCGGCGATACGCAGTATTTT,-,TRBJ2-3,TRBV10-3,14,-
CASSPPPRGSIYF,TGTGCCAGCTCACCACCCCCCAGGGGATCCATATATTTT,-,TRBJ1-3,TRBV18,13,-
CASQTGGTNQPQHF,TGTGCCAGCCAGACAGGGGGAACAAATCAGCCCCAGCATTTT,-,TRBJ1-5,TRBV19,14,TRBD1
CASSARQATYEQYF,TGTGCCAGCAGTGCCCGGCAGGCTACGTACGAGCAGTACTTC,-,TRBJ2-7,TRBV2,14,-
CASSGDRGAYEQYF,TGTGCCAGCTCAGGAGACAGGGGCGCCTACGAGCAGTACTTC,-,TRBJ2-7,TRBV18,14,TRBD1
CASSLEGQGLDTQYF,TGCGCCAGCAGCTTGGAGGGACAGGGTTTAGATACGCAGTATTTT,-,TRBJ2-3,TRBV5-1,15,TRBD1
CSVADSRNEKLFF,TGCAGCGTTGCGGACAGTCGTAATGAAAAACTGTTTTTT,-,TRBJ1-4,TRBV29-1,13,-
CASGLSGINEKLFF,TGTGCTAGTGGCCTCTCGGGGATTAATGAAAAACTGTTTTTT,-,TRBJ1-4,TRBV12-5,14,-
CASSQVGLAGKETQYF,TGTGCCAGCAGCCAAGTGGGACTAGCGGGGAAAGAGACCCAGTACTTC,-,TRBJ2-5,TRBV4-2,16,TRBD2
CASSQDFQGLAGGYTF,TGCGCCAGCAGCCAAGATTTTCAGGGGTTAGCGGGTGGCTACACCTTC,few,TRBJ1-2,TRBV4-3,16,-
CASSIEGRGDTQYF,TGTGCCAGTAGTATAGAAGGACGAGGGGATACGCAGTATTTT,-,TRBJ2-3,TRBV19,14,-
CASSSPLLAKNIQYF,TGTGCCAGCAGCTCACCATTACTAGCCAAAAACATTCAGTACTTC,-,TRBJ2-4,TRBV7-9,15,-
CASSPLAGGSDTQYF,TGTGCCAGCTCACCACTAGCGGGGGGGTCCGATACGCAGTATTTT,few,TRBJ2-3,TRBV18,15,TRBD2
CASRLTSVFQETQYF,TGTGCCAGCAGATTAACTAGCGTGTTCCAAGAGACCCAGTACTTC,-,TRBJ2-5,TRBV2,15,TRBD2
CASSLVAASTEAFF,TGTGCCAGCAGCTTAGTCGCGGCGTCCACTGAAGCTTTCTTT,-,TRBJ1-1,TRBV11-2,14,-
CASSRTLTGRDTEAFF,TGTGCCAGCAGCAGAACCCTCACAGGGCGGGACACTGAAGCTTTCTTT,-,TRBJ1-1,TRBV7-9,16,-
CASSLSTGVQPQHF,TGTGCCAGCAGCTTAAGTACAGGAGTTCAGCCCCAGCATTTT,-,TRBJ1-5,TRBV7-8,14,-
CASSVQGGNTEAFF,TGTGCCAGCAGTGTACAGGGGGGAAACACTGAAGCTTTCTTT,-,TRBJ1-1,TRBV6-5,14,TRBD1
CASSLDSGTGANVLTF,TGTGCCAGCAGCTTAGATTCCGGGACTGGGGCCAACGTCCTGACTTTC,-,TRBJ2-6,TRBV11-2,16,-
CASSQDRGTEAFF,TGTGCCAGCAGCCAAGACAGGGGGACTGAAGCTTTCTTT,once,TRBJ1-1,TRBV7-2,13,TRBD1
CASSPKTRFSGGHVDTQYF,TGTGCCAGCAGCCCGAAGACACGTTTTAGCGGGGGGCATGTAGATACGCAGTATTTT,-,TRBJ2-3,TRBV7-2,19,TRBD2
CASSPDGYNSPLHF,TGTGCCAGCTCACCCGACGGGTATAATTCACCCCTCCACTTT,few,TRBJ1-6,TRBV18,14,-
CASSPHLAGGTDTQYF,TGCGCCAGCAGCCCACACTTAGCGGGGGGCACAGATACGCAGTATTTT,-,TRBJ2-3,TRBV4-1,16,TRBD2
CASSLSRTSGLGGETQYF,TGTGCCAGCAGTTTATCAAGGACTAGCGGCCTCGGTGGGGAGACCCAGTACTTC,-,TRBJ2-5,TRBV27,18,TRBD2
CASSHSPGQRDTEAFF,TGTGCCAGCAGCCACTCTCCCGGACAGAGAGACACTGAAGCTTTCTTT,-,TRBJ1-1,TRBV4-2,16,-
CASTTQGGQETQYF,TGCGCCAGCACCACCCAGGGCGGCCAAGAGACCCAGTACTTC,once,TRBJ2-5,TRBV5-1,14,-
CASSYVGTANYGYTF,TGTGCCAGCAGCTATGTCGGGACAGCTAACTATGGCTACACCTTC,-,TRBJ1-2,TRBV5-5,15,TRBD1
CASRISGSSYEQYF,TGTGCCAGCCGCATTTCGGGTAGCTCCTACGAGCAGTACTTC,-,TRBJ2-7,TRBV6-5,14,-
CASSFGTANTGELFF,TGTGCCAGCAGCTTCGGGACAGCCAACACCGGGGAGCTGTTTTTT,-,TRBJ2-2,TRBV11-3,15,TRBD1
CASSWGVRGANGNTIYF,TGTGCCAGCAGCTGGGGGGTACGGGGGGCGAATGGAAACACCATATATTTT,-,TRBJ1-3,TRBV5-6,17,-
CASSLVRMGGEQYF,TGTGCCAGCAGCTTAGTGAGGATGGGGGGAGAGCAGTACTTC,once,TRBJ2-7,TRBV7-8,14,-
CASSMLAAPQETQYF,TGTGCCAGCAGCATGTTGGCGGCCCCTCAAGAGACCCAGTACTTC,-,TRBJ2-5,TRBV7-6,15,-
CASSPRDGYTF,TGTGCCAGCAGCCCCAGGGATGGCTACACCTTC,-,TRBJ1-2,TRBV7-9,11,-
CASSRLDRGYGYTF,TGTGCCAGCAGCCGCCTCGACAGGGGGTATGGCTACACCTTC,-,TRBJ1-2,TRBV7-9,14,TRBD1
CASGWTGGEVGELFF,TGTGCCAGCGGATGGACAGGGGGCGAGGTCGGGGAGCTGTTTTTT,-,TRBJ2-2,TRBV7-9,15,TRBD1
CASSMGGLAGLFF,TGTGCCAGTAGTATGGGGGGACTCGCGGGGCTGTTTTTT,-,TRBJ2-2,TRBV19,13,-
CASSQDSLFQKLFF,TGTGCCAGCAGCCAGGACAGCCTATTCCAAAAACTGTTTTTT,-,TRBJ1-4,TRBV11-3,14,-
CASSLEVGGNTEAFF,TGTGCCAGCAGCTTGGAAGTAGGGGGGAACACTGAAGCTTTCTTT,-,TRBJ1-1,TRBV5-4,15,-
CASSYSKRVRNQPQHF,TGTGCCAGCAGTTACTCGAAGAGGGTTCGCAATCAGCCCCAGCATTTT,-,TRBJ1-5,TRBV6-6,16,-
CAVTGGEVDEQFF,TGTGCCGTCACAGGGGGCGAGGTGGATGAGCAGTTCTTC,-,TRBJ2-1,TRBV10-3,13,TRBD1
CASSPTGAQETQYF,TGTGCCAGCTCACCAACAGGGGCCCAAGAGACCCAGTACTTC,-,TRBJ2-5,TRBV18,14,TRBD1
CASASGTGTNTGELFF,TGTGCCAGCGCCTCCGGGACAGGGACTAACACCGGGGAGCTGTTTTTT,-,TRBJ2-2,TRBV18,16,TRBD1
CASSVDGMGQPQHF,TGTGCCAGCAGCGTAGACGGGATGGGGCAGCCCCAGCATTTT,-,TRBJ1-5,TRBV9,14,-
CASSQDLTTNNEQFF,TGCGCCAGCAGCCAAGATTTAACAACAAACAATGAGCAGTTCTTC,once,TRBJ2-1,TRBV4-3,15,-
CASSLDRTYEQYF,TGCGCCAGCAGCTTGGACAGAACCTACGAGCAGTACTTC,-,TRBJ2-7,TRBV5-1,13,-
CASSRTGGRWNTGELFF,TGTGCCAGCAGCAGGACAGGGGGTCGGTGGAACACCGGGGAGCTGTTTTTT,-,TRBJ2-2,TRBV7-7,17,TRBD1
CASSLDRVRTDTQYF,TGTGCCAGCAGTTTAGACAGGGTCCGCACAGATACGCAGTATTTT,few,TRBJ2-3,TRBV7-2,15,TRBD1
CASSMLSGGEQYF,TGTGCCAGTAGTATGTTGTCCGGCGGCGAGCAGTACTTC,few,TRBJ2-7,TRBV19,13,-
CASSPGVAVSDEQFF,TGTGCCAGCAGCCCCGGGGTAGCGGTATCGGATGAGCAGTTCTTC,few,TRBJ2-1,TRBV4-2,15,-
CASSVSASNYGYTF,TGTGCCAGCAGCGTGAGTGCTAGTAACTATGGCTACACCTTC,once,TRBJ1-2,TRBV9,14,-